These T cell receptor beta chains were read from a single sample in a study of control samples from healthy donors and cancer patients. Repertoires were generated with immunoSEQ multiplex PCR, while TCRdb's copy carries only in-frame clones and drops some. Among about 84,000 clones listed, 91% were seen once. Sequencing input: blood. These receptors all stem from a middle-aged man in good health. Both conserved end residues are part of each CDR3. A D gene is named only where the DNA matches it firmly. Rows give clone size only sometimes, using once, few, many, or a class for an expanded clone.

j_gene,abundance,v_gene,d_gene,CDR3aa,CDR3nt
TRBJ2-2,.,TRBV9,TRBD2,CASSVVPSGGPADTGELFF,TGTGCCAGCAGCGTAGTTCCTAGCGGGGGGCCCGCGGACACCGGGGAGCTGTTTTTT
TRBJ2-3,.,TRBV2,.,CASSPRKQTDTQYF,TGTGCCAGCAGCCCACGGAAACAAACAGATACGCAGTATTTT
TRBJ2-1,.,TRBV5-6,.,CASSSLLPEQFF,TGTGCCAGCAGCTCCCTCCTCCCTGAGCAGTTCTTC
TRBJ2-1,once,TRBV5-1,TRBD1,CASTGQGANNEQFF,TGCGCCAGCACTGGACAGGGGGCAAACAATGAGCAGTTCTTC
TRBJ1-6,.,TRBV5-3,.,CARVQASSYNSPLHF,TGTGCCAGAGTCCAGGCTAGCTCCTATAATTCACCCCTCCACTTT
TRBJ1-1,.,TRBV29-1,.,CSVIDSRTEAFF,TGCAGCGTTATCGACAGCCGTACTGAAGCTTTCTTT
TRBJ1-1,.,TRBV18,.,CASSSDGNTEAFF,TGTGCCAGCTCATCGGACGGAAACACTGAAGCTTTCTTT
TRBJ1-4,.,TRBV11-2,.,CASSSGQRIATNEKLFF,TGTGCCAGCAGCTCCGGACAGAGAATTGCAACTAATGAAAAACTGTTTTTT
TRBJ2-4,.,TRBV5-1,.,CASSPTLAKNIQYF,TGCGCCAGCAGTCCTACTTTAGCCAAAAACATTCAGTACTTC
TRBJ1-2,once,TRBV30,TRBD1,CAWSGSGGYGYTF,TGTGCCTGGAGTGGTTCAGGGGGCTATGGCTACACCTTC
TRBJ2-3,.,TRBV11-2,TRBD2,CASSLTSGGTDTQYF,TGTGCCAGCAGCTTAACTAGCGGGGGCACAGATACGCAGTATTTT
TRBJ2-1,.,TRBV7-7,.,CASSSTDGSNEQFF,TGTGCCAGCAGCTCAACCGACGGTAGTAATGAGCAGTTCTTC
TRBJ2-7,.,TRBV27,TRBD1,CATRQGETYEQYF,TGTGCCACCCGACAGGGAGAAACCTACGAGCAGTACTTC
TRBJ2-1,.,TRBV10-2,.,CASLPVGVNEQFF,TGCGCCAGCCTTCCCGTCGGTGTCAATGAGCAGTTCTTC
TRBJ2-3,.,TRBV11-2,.,CASSLDGTTDTQYF,TGTGCCAGCAGCTTGGATGGCACCACAGATACGCAGTATTTT
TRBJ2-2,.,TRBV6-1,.,CASSEAARLSTGELFF,TGTGCCAGCAGTGAAGCGGCCCGATTGAGCACCGGGGAGCTGTTTTTT
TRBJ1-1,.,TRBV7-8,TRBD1,CASSTFQGAVGSTEAFF,TGTGCCAGCAGCACATTCCAGGGGGCCGTGGGTAGCACTGAAGCTTTCTTT
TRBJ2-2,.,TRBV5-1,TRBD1,CASTPRQGGLGELFF,TGCGCCAGCACCCCAAGACAGGGGGGATTAGGGGAGCTGTTTTTT
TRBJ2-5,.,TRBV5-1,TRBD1,CASSRRGQDFGETQYF,TGCGCCAGCAGCCGCAGGGGACAGGACTTTGGAGAGACCCAGTACTTC
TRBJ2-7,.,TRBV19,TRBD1,CASSKTGGSYEQYF,TGTGCCAGTAGTAAGACAGGGGGGTCCTACGAGCAGTACTTC
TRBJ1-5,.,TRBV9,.,CASSDRLNQPQHF,TGTGCCAGCAGCGACAGGTTAAATCAGCCCCAGCATTTT
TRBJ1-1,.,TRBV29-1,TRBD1,CSANQQGTEAFF,TGCAGCGCGAATCAACAGGGGACTGAAGCTTTCTTT
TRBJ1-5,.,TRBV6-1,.,CASSEHYSNQPQHF,TGTGCCAGCAGTGAACACTATAGCAATCAGCCCCAGCATTTT
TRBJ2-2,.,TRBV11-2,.,CASSPVGTNTGELFF,TGTGCCAGCAGCCCTGTTGGTACTAACACCGGGGAGCTGTTTTTT
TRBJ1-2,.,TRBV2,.,CASTREPVLERYTF,TGTGCCAGCACGCGGGAACCCGTCCTAGAAAGATACACCTTC
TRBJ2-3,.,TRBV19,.,CASSIGTTDTQYF,TGTGCCAGTAGTATAGGGACCACAGATACGCAGTATTTT